The rows below give T cell receptor beta chains drawn from one sample of a study of blood T cell repertoires in COVID-19. Here immunoSEQ multiplex PCR was the method, and the copy in TCRdb shows in-frame clones only, minus some. The table has around 190,000 clones, around 86% seen once; the top ten hold roughly 25%. Sequencing was carried out using PBMCs or T cells enriched from blood (not recorded which). The receptors originated from a woman aged 40 to 50 in a cohort exposed to, infected with or recovered from COVID-19 (not recorded which). Each CDR3 is given with its conserved first and last residue. D genes are given only for firm matches. Expanded clones are given a class, and other clones once, few, many or no size at all.

D: TRBD1; J: TRBJ1-2; V: TRBV15; size: once; DNA: TGTGCCACCAGCACCGGGACAGTGAACTATGGCTACACCTTC; CDR3: CATSTGTVNYGYTF
D: NA; J: TRBJ2-2; V: TRBV21-1; size: NA; DNA: TGTGCCAGCAGCAAAGGGACAACGAACACCGGGGAGCTGTTTTTT; CDR3: CASSKGTTNTGELFF
D: NA; J: TRBJ2-7; V: TRBV12-3/TRBV12-4; size: NA; DNA: TGTGCCAGCAGTCCAGGGATCTACGAGCAGTACTTC; CDR3: CASSPGIYEQYF
D: TRBD1; J: TRBJ2-1; V: TRBV2; size: NA; DNA: TGTGCCAGCAGTGGGACAGGGTATGGCAATGAGCAGTTCTTC; CDR3: CASSGTGYGNEQFF
D: TRBD1; J: TRBJ2-7; V: TRBV29-1; size: NA; DNA: TGCAGCGTTGGGGGCCGGGACAGGGTTGCCTACGAGCAGTACTTC; CDR3: CSVGGRDRVAYEQYF
D: TRBD1; J: TRBJ2-7; V: TRBV10-3; size: NA; DNA: TGTGCCATCAGTGGATCCGGGACAGGGGCTGACGAGCAGTACTTC; CDR3: CAISGSGTGADEQYF
D: NA; J: TRBJ2-7; V: TRBV29-1; size: once; DNA: TGCAGCGTTATGGAGACTTACGAGCAGTACTTC; CDR3: CSVMETYEQYF
D: TRBD1; J: TRBJ1-1; V: TRBV27; size: NA; DNA: TGTGCCAGCAGTTTTAGAGGACAGGGGGCCACTGAAGCTTTCTTT; CDR3: CASSFRGQGATEAFF
D: NA; J: TRBJ1-4; V: TRBV7-8; size: NA; DNA: TGTGCCAGCAGCTTATATATACAGAGAGTTAATGAAAAACTGTTTTTT; CDR3: CASSLYIQRVNEKLFF
D: NA; J: TRBJ2-3; V: TRBV7-2; size: NA; DNA: TGTGCCAGCAGCTTAGCGCCAGAGCGGGTCTACACAGATACGCAGTATTTT; CDR3: CASSLAPERVYTDTQYF
D: TRBD1; J: TRBJ1-1; V: TRBV27; size: NA; DNA: TGTGCCAGCAGTTTATCGTGGACAGGGAAAACTGAAGCTTTCTTT; CDR3: CASSLSWTGKTEAFF
D: NA; J: TRBJ2-7; V: TRBV4-1; size: NA; DNA: TGCGCCAGCAGCTTACGACAGGGAGGTACCTACGAGCAGTACTTC; CDR3: CASSLRQGGTYEQYF
D: TRBD1; J: TRBJ1-3; V: TRBV7-7; size: NA; DNA: TGTGCCAGCAGCCGAAACCGGGACAGGGGGTTAGAAGGAAACACCATATATTTT; CDR3: CASSRNRDRGLEGNTIYF
D: NA; J: TRBJ2-2; V: TRBV6-5; size: NA; DNA: TGTGCCAGCAGGCGTTCCAGGGGCGGGGAGCTGTTTTTT; CDR3: CASRRSRGGELFF
D: NA; J: TRBJ1-2; V: TRBV11-2; size: NA; DNA: TGTGCCAGCAGCTTAGATTCAGAAATCTATGGCTACACCTTC; CDR3: CASSLDSEIYGYTF
D: NA; J: TRBJ1-1; V: TRBV27; size: NA; DNA: TGTGCCAGCAGTTCCTCCTATTGGGGGCCTGAAGCTTTCTTT; CDR3: CASSSSYWGPEAFF
D: TRBD1; J: TRBJ2-5; V: TRBV9; size: NA; DNA: TGTGCCAGCAGCGTAGGCAGGGGGCGGGAGACCCAGTACTTC; CDR3: CASSVGRGRETQYF